This T cell receptor beta chain was obtained from a study of T cells in Graves' hyperthyroidism and ophthalmopathy. General study points: Most thyroid clonotypes with frequency above 0.001 were detected in blood.

This clonotype was found many times. Antigen unknown. Template material for amplifying TCR beta CDR3 regions consisted of RNA transcripts. HTBI primers were the set used in a first-round RT-PCR of the TCR CDR3. TCRdb re-called the multiplex PCR reads through MiXCR, storing one row per CDR3 protein. The sample has almost 600,000 distinct CDR3 sequences; about 15% are singletons. Exclusions: uncontrolled infection, other autoimmune disease, pregnancy, lactation. Diagnoses rested on clinical symptoms, serum thyroxine and TRAb, thyroid ultrasound and orbital computed tomography. Blood sampling occurred at first hyperthyroidism diagnosis, ahead of any ophthalmopathy symptoms. V was clipped by 7 bases and J by 5 bases; unmatched bases: 11. This CDR3 region has 15 residues. Germline V lookup: CDR1 SQVTM, CDR2 ANQGSEA.

The sequence was collected from a woman aged 25 to 45 with Graves' hyperthyroidism that later progressed to Graves' ophthalmopathy. The sample was blood. The chain joins TRBV29-1 to TRBJ2-5, with 12 nucleotides matching TRBD2. CDR3 loop: CSANLAGGPTETQYF. The CDR3 DNA reads TGCAGCGCCAATCTAGCGGGAGGGCCAACGGAGACCCAGTACTTC. Drawing the rest from reference TRBV29-1 and TRBJ2-5, the complete variable domain is SAVISQKPSRDICQRGTSLTIQCQVDSQVTMMFWYRQQPGQSLTLIATANQGSEATYESGFVIDKFPISRPNLTFSTLTVSNMSPEDSSIYLCSANLAGGPTETQYFGPGTRLLVL.